A single sample gave rise to the 4 T cell receptor beta chains below, sequenced in a study of beta chain features in type 1 diabetes. Findings of the study overall: Patients with Type 1 diabetes showed moderately but significantly shorter TCRB CDR3s in all four CD4+ subsets.

Reverse transcribing all isolated RNA meant expressed TCRB transcripts were sequenced. The method was immunoSEQ multiplex PCR; TCRdb's version includes in-frame clones alone and lacks a portion of them. Here the sample spans over 600,000 clones, 9.5% to 15% being singletons. For these receptors, no antigen is known. Source material: naive CD4+ T cells from blood. Receptors originate from a man between 25 and 39 years old with type 1 diabetes.

The chain has TRBV18 and TRBJ2-7; no clear D gene. Germline V gene lookup returns CDR1 KGHSH and CDR2 LQKENI. Trimming cost V 3 bases and J 2 bases, with 8 bases left between them. The CDR3 sequence is 13 residues long. The CDR3, as DNA: TGTGCCAGCTCACCGGACCCAACCTACGAGCAGTACTTC. Translating it yields CASSPDPTYEQYF.

This chain uses TRBV7-9 with TRBJ1-1, with D hard to call. The germline V gene has CDR1 SEHNR and CDR2 FQNEAQ (reference sequence). V dropped 0 bases and J dropped 1 base, with 9 bases sitting between them. This CDR3 is built from 15 residues. CDR3 protein: CASSLAADPNTEAFF. As DNA, the CDR3 is TGTGCCAGCAGCTTAGCGGCGGATCCGAACACTGAAGCTTTCTTT.

The gene calls are TRBV19 and TRBJ1-1; D possibly corresponds to TRBD1 (5 bases). Germline-derived CDR1 and CDR2 are LNHDA and SQIVND (reference sequence). Trimming removed 8 bases at V and 4 bases at J, with 11 bases between. This CDR3 comprises 12 residues. Here the CDR3 DNA reads TGTGCCAGTTCGGGGCAGGGCACTGAAGCTTTCTTT. It codes for CASSGQGTEAFF.

V usage is TRBV7-8 and J usage is TRBJ2-7; TRBD1 matches 7 bases. CDR1 and CDR2 (germline): SGHVS, FQNEAQ. V shed 2 bases and J 5 bases; nucleotides not matched to a gene: 15. The CDR3 runs 17 residues. The CDR3 reads CASSLFLADRVIDEQYF. CDR3 bases: TGTGCCAGCAGCTTATTTTTGGCTGACAGGGTGATCGACGAGCAGTACTTC.